This TCR beta chain was sequenced during a study of T cell responses to AZD1222 COVID-19 vaccine. Findings of the study overall: Across spike, vaccine-associated CD4 TCRs were found, dominant at 160-218 and 743-854. It should be noted that donors were predominantly white British and more often female, and clonal diversity was possibly underestimated.

On this clone itself: Its antigen is as yet unknown.

Some clones are missing from TCRdb's copy, which holds only in-frame ones; the method was immunoSEQ multiplex PCR. Of more than 80,000 clones detected, over 75% appear once; the ten largest clones hold roughly a tenth. The CDR3 is made up of 15 amino acids. V was shortened by 3 bases and J by 5 bases, with 16 bases between the two germline ends. Germline CDR1 reads LNHDA; CDR2 reads SQIVND (reference sequence). Here the sequenced sample was peripheral blood, taken on day 0 of AZD1222 vaccination. This clonotype was obtained from an adult in good health. This chain connects TRBV19 to TRBJ2-5, with a possible D match to TRBD2 (6 bases). The CDR3 DNA is TGTGCCAGTAGTATTGCGGTAGCGGCTGCGGAGACCCAGTACTTC. This encodes CASSIAVAAAETQYF.